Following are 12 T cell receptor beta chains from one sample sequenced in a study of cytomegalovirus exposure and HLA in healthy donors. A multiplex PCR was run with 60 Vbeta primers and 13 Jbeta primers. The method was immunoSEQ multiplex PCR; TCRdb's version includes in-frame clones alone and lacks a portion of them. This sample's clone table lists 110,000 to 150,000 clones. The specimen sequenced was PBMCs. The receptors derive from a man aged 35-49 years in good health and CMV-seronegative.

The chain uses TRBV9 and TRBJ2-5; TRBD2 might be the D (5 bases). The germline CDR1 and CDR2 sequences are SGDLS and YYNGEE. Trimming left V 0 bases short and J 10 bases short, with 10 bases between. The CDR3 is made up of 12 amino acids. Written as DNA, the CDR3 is TGTGCCAGCAGCGTAGCCTTGGGAGACCAGTACTTC. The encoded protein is CASSVALGDQYF. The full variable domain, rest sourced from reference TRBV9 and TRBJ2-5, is DSGVTQTPKHLITATGQRVTLRCSPRSGDLSVYWYQQSLDQGLQFLIQYYNGEERAKGNILERFSAQQFPDLHSELNLSSLELGDSALYFCASSVALGDQYFGPGTRLLVL.

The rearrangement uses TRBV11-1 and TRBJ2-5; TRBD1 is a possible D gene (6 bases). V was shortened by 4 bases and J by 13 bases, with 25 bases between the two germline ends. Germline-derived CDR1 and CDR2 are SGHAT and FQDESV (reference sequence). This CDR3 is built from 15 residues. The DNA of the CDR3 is TGTGCCAGCAGCTCATATCAGGGGTTGAGAGATTTCTTGTACTTC. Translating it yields CASSSYQGLRDFLYF. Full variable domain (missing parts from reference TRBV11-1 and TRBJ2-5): EAEVAQSPRYKITEKSQAVAFWCDPISGHATLYWYRQILGQGPELLVQFQDESVVDDSQLPKDRFSAERLKGVDSTLKIQPAELGDSAMYLCASSSYQGLRDFLYFGPGTRLLVL.

The CDR3 DNA reads as TGTGCCAGCACCGGGGGGTGGGGTTCACCCCTCCACTTT. Its translation: CASTGGWGSPLHF. This chain links TRBV28 with TRBJ1-6; tentatively, D is TRBD1 (5 bases). V lost 7 bases and J 9 bases, leaving 13 bases between the germline ends. CDR3 length: 13 residues. Per germline, CDR1 MDHEN and CDR2 SYDVKM.

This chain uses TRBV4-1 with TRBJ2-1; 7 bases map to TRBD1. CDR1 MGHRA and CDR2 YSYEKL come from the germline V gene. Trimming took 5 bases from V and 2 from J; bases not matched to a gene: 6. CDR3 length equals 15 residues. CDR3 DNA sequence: TGCGCCAGCAGCGTGACAGGGAGAACCTACAATGAGCAGTTCTTC. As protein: CASSVTGRTYNEQFF.

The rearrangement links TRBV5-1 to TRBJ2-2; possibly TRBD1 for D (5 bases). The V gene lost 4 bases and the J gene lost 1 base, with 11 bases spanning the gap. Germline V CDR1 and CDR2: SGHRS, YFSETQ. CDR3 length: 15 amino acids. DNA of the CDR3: TGCGCCAGCAGCCCTACAGGACAGAACACCGGGGAGCTGTTTTTT. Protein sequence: CASSPTGQNTGELFF.

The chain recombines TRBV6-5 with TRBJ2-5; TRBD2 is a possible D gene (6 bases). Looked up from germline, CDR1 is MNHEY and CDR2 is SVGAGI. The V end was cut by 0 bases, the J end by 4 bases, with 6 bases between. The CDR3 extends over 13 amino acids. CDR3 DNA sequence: TGTGCCAGCAGTTACTCGGGAGGAGAGACCCAGTACTTC. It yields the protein CASSYSGGETQYF.

The CDR3 DNA is TGTGCCAGCAGCACCGGGACAGTCGACTATGGCTACACCTTC. This encodes CASSTGTVDYGYTF. The chain employs TRBV5-4 and TRBJ1-2; TRBD1 matches 7 bases. CDR3 size: 14 residues. V trimming: 4 bases; J trimming: 3 bases; junction bases outside the gene matches: 6. Germline lookup yields CDR1 SGHNT and CDR2 YYREEE (reference sequence).

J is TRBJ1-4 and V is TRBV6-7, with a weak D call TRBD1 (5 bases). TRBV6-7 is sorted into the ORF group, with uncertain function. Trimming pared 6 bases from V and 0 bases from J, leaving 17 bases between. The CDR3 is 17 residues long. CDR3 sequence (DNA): TGTGCCAGCAGACACTCGACAGATATCGCAACTAATGAAAAACTGTTTTTT. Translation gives CASRHSTDIATNEKLFF.

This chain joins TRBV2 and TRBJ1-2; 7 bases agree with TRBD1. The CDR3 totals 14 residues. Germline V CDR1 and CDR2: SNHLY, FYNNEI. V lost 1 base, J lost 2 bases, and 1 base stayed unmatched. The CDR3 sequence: CASSEVGQNYGYTF. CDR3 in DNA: TGTGCCAGCAGTGAAGTGGGACAGAACTATGGCTACACCTTC.

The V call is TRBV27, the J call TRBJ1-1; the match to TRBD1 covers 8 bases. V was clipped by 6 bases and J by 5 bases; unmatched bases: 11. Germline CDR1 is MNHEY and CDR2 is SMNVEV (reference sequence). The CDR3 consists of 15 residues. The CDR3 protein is CASSTGGVILTEAFF. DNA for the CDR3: TGTGCCAGCAGCACAGGGGGAGTGATTTTGACTGAAGCTTTCTTT.

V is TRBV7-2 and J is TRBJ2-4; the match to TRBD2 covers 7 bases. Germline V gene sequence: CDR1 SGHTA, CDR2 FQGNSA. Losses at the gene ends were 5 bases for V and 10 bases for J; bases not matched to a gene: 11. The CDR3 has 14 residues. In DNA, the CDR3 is TGTGCCAGCAGCATGGACAACTTCGGGGGGATTCAGTACTTC. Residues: CASSMDNFGGIQYF.

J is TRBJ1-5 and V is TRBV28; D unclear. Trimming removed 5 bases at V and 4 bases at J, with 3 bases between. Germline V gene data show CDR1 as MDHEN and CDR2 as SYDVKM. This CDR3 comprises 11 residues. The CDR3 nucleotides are TGTGCCAGCAGTCTTAATCAGCCCCAGCATTTT. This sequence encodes CASSLNQPQHF.